The 10 T cell receptor beta chains listed next were all sequenced from one sample in a study of graft-versus-host responses after intestinal transplantation. Data came from immunoSEQ multiplex PCR; TCRdb stores just in-frame clones and leaves some out. The table includes fewer than 110,000 clones, approximately 93% detected once. For these TCRs, the target antigens are not known. The source was unstimulated CD8+ T cells sorted from spleen or lymph node cells, collected before intestinal transplant. The receptors originated from a human donor who received an intestinal transplant.

The genes are TRBV5-4 and TRBJ1-2, with 7 bases fitting TRBD1. This CDR3 contains 16 residues. CDR1 SGHNT and CDR2 YYREEE come from the germline V gene (reference sequence). V lost 0 bases and J lost 0; bases outside the gene matches: 5. CDR3 loop: CASSLASGTANYGYTF. The CDR3 DNA sequence: TGTGCCAGCAGCTTGGCGTCCGGGACAGCTAACTATGGCTACACCTTC.

The genes are TRBV5-8 and TRBJ1-6; no definite D call. CDR3 length: 14 amino acids. Germline assignment: CDR1 SGHTS and CDR2 YDEGEE. V lost 0 bases and J lost 5, with 6 bases in between. The CDR3 DNA sequence: TGTGCCAGCAGCTTGGTCATTAATAATTCACCCCTCCACTTT. Translated, it gives CASSLVINNSPLHF.

This rearrangement joins TRBV11-2 to TRBJ1-5; D gene unclear. Trimming removed 0 bases at V and 0 bases at J, with 12 bases between. There are 17 residues in the CDR3. The germline V gene has CDR1 SGHAT and CDR2 FQNNGV. The CDR3 reads CASSLDREVTSNQPQHF. As DNA, the CDR3 is TGTGCCAGCAGCTTAGATCGAGAGGTCACTAGCAATCAGCCCCAGCATTTT.

This sequence joins TRBV27 and TRBJ2-7, with D possibly TRBD1 on 6 matching bases. This CDR3 contains 16 residues. Trimming cost V 5 bases and J 3 bases, with 20 bases left between them. Germline CDR1 and CDR2: MNHEY and SMNVEV (reference sequence). CDR3 DNA sequence: TGTGCCAGCAGTCCTGGAGACCCGGGACACTACTACGAGCAGTACTTC. It yields the protein CASSPGDPGHYYEQYF.

The chain is built from TRBV7-9 and TRBJ1-5, with 10 bases lining up with TRBD1. Germline V gene lookup returns CDR1 SEHNR and CDR2 FQNEAQ (reference sequence). The V gene end was trimmed by 4 bases and the J gene end by 8 bases; junction bases not matched to a gene: 8. The CDR3 sequence is 15 residues long. The CDR3 sequence: CASSSGQGPIKPQHF. The CDR3, as DNA: TGTGCCAGCAGCTCGGGACAGGGGCCCATTAAGCCCCAGCATTTT.

This chain links TRBV7-9 with TRBJ1-1; 7 bases map to TRBD1. This CDR3 spans 15 amino acids. Germline V lookup: CDR1 SEHNR, CDR2 FQNEAQ (reference sequence). Unmatched junction bases numbered 8, after V lost 3 bases and J lost 4 bases. The CDR3 here is CASSFRVQGVTEAFF. CDR3 coding DNA: TGTGCCAGCAGCTTCAGGGTCCAGGGGGTCACTGAAGCTTTCTTT. Looking up the rest from reference TRBV7-9 and TRBJ1-1 gives the full variable domain: DTGVSQNPRHKITKRGQNVTFRCDPISEHNRLYWYRQTLGQGPEFLTYFQNEAQLEKSRLLSDRFSAERPKGSFSTLEIQRTEQGDSAMYLCASSFRVQGVTEAFFGQGTRLTVV.

The rearrangement links TRBV30 to TRBJ1-4; D is unresolved. Germline lookup yields CDR1 GTSNPN and CDR2 SVGIG (reference sequence). This CDR3 region has 12 residues. With 5 bases removed from V and 4 bases from J, the gap between germline ends came to 8 bases. CDR3 region: CAWRVFNEKLFF. As DNA, the CDR3 is TGTGCCTGGCGGGTCTTTAATGAAAAACTGTTTTTT.

This chain joins TRBV10-1 and TRBJ1-1; 7 bases map to TRBD1. V shed 3 bases, J shed 5 bases, and the junction held 9 bases outside the gene matches. CDR1 and CDR2 from the germline V gene are WNHNN and SYGVQD (reference sequence). The CDR3 totals 15 residues. CDR3 sequence reads: CASSESLGQKTEAFF. CDR3 sequence (DNA): TGCGCCAGCAGTGAAAGTCTGGGACAGAAAACTGAAGCTTTCTTT.

A few counts support this clone. The chain carries TRBV19 and TRBJ1-2; TRBD1 is a possible D gene (5 bases). Germline loops: CDR1 LNHDA, CDR2 SQIVND (reference sequence). V lost 3 bases and J lost 3, with 20 bases in between. The CDR3 runs to 17 residues. As DNA, the CDR3 is TGTGCCAGTAGTATCGCCGGGGGGTTCACCGGCCACTATGGCTACACCTTC. Translated: CASSIAGGFTGHYGYTF.

The chain is built from TRBV13 and TRBJ2-3, with TRBD2 identical over 9 bases. CDR1 PRHDT and CDR2 FYEKMQ come from the germline V gene (reference sequence). The trim removed 1 base at V and 3 bases at J, leaving 5 bases unmatched. The CDR3 consists of 16 residues. This CDR3 reads CASSLELAGQTDTQYF. CDR3 coding DNA: TGTGCCAGCAGCTTAGAGCTAGCGGGGCAGACAGATACGCAGTATTTT.